The next 13 T cell receptor beta chains were all read from a single sample in a study of cytomegalovirus exposure and HLA in healthy donors. TCRdb's copy holds only in-frame clones and misses some; the assay was immunoSEQ multiplex PCR. The table lists 95,000 to 120,000 clones, approximately 96% of them singletons, with approximately 0.67% in the top ten. Material: PBMCs. The receptor set was obtained from a young woman in good health and CMV-seronegative.

This chain uses TRBV6-5 with TRBJ2-3; 8 nucleotides match TRBD2. Germline loops: CDR1 MNHEY, CDR2 SVGAGI. J gave up 6 bases and V 6 bases, and 11 bases lay outside the gene matches. The CDR3 runs 15 residues. CDR3 DNA: TGTGCCAGCAGATGGGGCGGGGGGCGCCAGGATACGCAGTATTTT. It encodes CASRWGGGRQDTQYF.

The chain couples TRBV4-2 to TRBJ2-1; TRBD2 aligns across 8 bases. V lost 0 bases, J lost 2 bases, and 3 bases stayed unmatched. The CDR3 runs 16 residues. Per germline, CDR1 LGHNA and CDR2 YNFKEQ. This CDR3 is CASSQDGGGPYNEQFF. As DNA, the CDR3 is TGTGCCAGCAGCCAAGATGGCGGGGGGCCCTACAATGAGCAGTTCTTC.

This clone was recorded only once. The V call is TRBV5-4, the J call TRBJ2-3; TRBD1 aligns across 8 bases. J was trimmed by 0 bases and V by 0 bases; bases with no gene match: 6. This CDR3 comprises 17 residues. Germline CDR1 is SGHNT and CDR2 is YYREEE (reference sequence). CDR3 coding DNA: TGTGCCAGCAGCTTGGGTGGACGGACAGGGAGCACAGATACGCAGTATTTT. Encoded protein: CASSLGGRTGSTDTQYF.

The chain combines TRBV5-1 with TRBJ1-1, with D unresolved. V dropped 0 bases and J dropped 5 bases, with 8 bases sitting between them. CDR3 length equals 13 residues. Germline CDR1 SGHRS, CDR2 YFSETQ. As DNA, the CDR3 is TGCGCCAGCAGCTTGGCCGGGAGGACTGAAGCTTTCTTT. Amino acids: CASSLAGRTEAFF.

The chain is built from TRBV7-9 and TRBJ2-7; possible D gene TRBD2, 5 bases. CDR3 length equals 14 residues. Deletions cut 6 bases from V and 5 bases from J, with 17 bases between. Germline-derived CDR1 and CDR2 are SEHNR and FQNEAQ (reference sequence). CDR3 sequence: CASSFLTVRDEQYF. CDR3 in DNA: TGTGCCAGCAGTTTCCTGACGGTGCGGGACGAGCAGTACTTC. Combining the CDR3 with reference TRBV7-9 and TRBJ2-7 gives the whole variable domain DTGVSQNPRHKITKRGQNVTFRCDPISEHNRLYWYRQTLGQGPEFLTYFQNEAQLEKSRLLSDRFSAERPKGSFSTLEIQRTEQGDSAMYLCASSFLTVRDEQYFGPGTRLTVT.

The chain employs TRBV6-5 and TRBJ1-1, with 9 bases aligning to TRBD1. The CDR3 loop spans 16 amino acids. The junction had 10 bases not matched to a gene; V was cut back by 2 bases and J by 6 bases. The germline V gene has CDR1 MNHEY and CDR2 SVGAGI. CDR3 sequence reads: CASSYPSTGGRAEAFF. CDR3 DNA sequence: TGTGCCAGCAGTTACCCTTCTACAGGGGGCAGGGCTGAAGCTTTCTTT.

V gene TRBV9 combines with J gene TRBJ1-3, with 7 bases identical to TRBD1. J gave up 0 bases and V 3 bases, and 9 bases lay outside the gene matches. The germline V gene has CDR1 SGDLS and CDR2 YYNGEE. CDR3 size: 17 residues. The CDR3: CASSAGTVASSGNTIYF. In nucleotides, the CDR3 is TGTGCCAGCAGCGCAGGGACAGTAGCTTCCTCTGGAAACACCATATATTTT. Using reference TRBV9 and TRBJ1-3 for the parts outside the CDR3, the full variable domain is DSGVTQTPKHLITATGQRVTLRCSPRSGDLSVYWYQQSLDQGLQFLIQYYNGEERAKGNILERFSAQQFPDLHSELNLSSLELGDSALYFCASSAGTVASSGNTIYFGEGSWLTVV.

The rearrangement joins TRBV7-8 to TRBJ1-6; TRBD1 agrees at 7 bases. The length of the CDR3 is 18 residues. Germline V gene sequence: CDR1 SGHVS, CDR2 FQNEAQ. With 6 bases clipped from V and 5 bases from J, the junction kept 16 bases outside the gene matches. CDR3 region: CASRAGTAATANNSPLHF. As DNA, the CDR3 is TGTGCCAGCAGGGCAGGGACAGCAGCAACCGCCAATAATTCACCCCTCCACTTT.

This chain connects TRBV2 to TRBJ2-1; D might be TRBD2 (6 bases). The CDR3 is 15 amino acids. V dropped 6 bases and J dropped 7 bases, with 19 bases sitting between them. Germline-derived CDR1 and CDR2 are SNHLY and FYNNEI. CDR3 nucleotides: TGTGCCAGCAGAAGACTAGAATCTGGGGAGAATGAGCAGTTCTTC. Translating gives CASRRLESGENEQFF.

This clone occurred once. Other DNA sequences in the same sample also yield this CDR3. The chain has TRBV5-1 and TRBJ2-5, with D tentatively TRBD1 (5 bases). Trimming pared 0 bases from V and 2 bases from J, leaving 8 bases between. The CDR3 extends over 14 amino acids. The V gene's germline CDR1 is SGHRS and CDR2 YFSETQ. In nucleotides, the CDR3 is TGCGCCAGCAGCTTGGGTGCAGGGCAAGAGACCCAGTACTTC. Protein sequence: CASSLGAGQETQYF.

This chain connects TRBV6-1 to TRBJ2-3; 8 bases map to TRBD2. CDR3 length: 13 amino acids. Trimming removed 10 bases from V and 4 bases from J; junction bases left unmatched: 7. From germline, CDR1 is MNHNS and CDR2 SASEGT. The CDR3 region is CATTGGSADTQYF. CDR3 coding DNA: TGTGCCACCACGGGGGGGAGCGCAGATACGCAGTATTTT.

The genes are TRBV4-2 and TRBJ1-1, with D possibly TRBD1 on 6 matching bases. CDR3 size: 16 residues. V was pared by 4 bases and J by 2 bases, with 17 bases between. Germline V gene lookup returns CDR1 LGHNA and CDR2 YNFKEQ. The CDR3 DNA follows: TGTGCCAGCAGCCCCCACGGACAGCGTCCAAACACTGAAGCTTTCTTT. Translation: CASSPHGQRPNTEAFF.

There are a few counts of this clone. The V and J genes are TRBV9 and TRBJ2-3; D gene uncertain. The V and J ends lost 4 bases and 0 bases respectively, with 3 bases between them. Germline V lookup: CDR1 SGDLS, CDR2 YYNGEE. The CDR3 totals 12 residues. The CDR3 nucleotides are TGTGCCAGCAGCTCAAGCACAGATACGCAGTATTTT. Amino acids: CASSSSTDTQYF. Supplemented by reference TRBV9 and TRBJ2-3, the full variable domain reads DSGVTQTPKHLITATGQRVTLRCSPRSGDLSVYWYQQSLDQGLQFLIQYYNGEERAKGNILERFSAQQFPDLHSELNLSSLELGDSALYFCASSSSTDTQYFGPGTRLTVL.